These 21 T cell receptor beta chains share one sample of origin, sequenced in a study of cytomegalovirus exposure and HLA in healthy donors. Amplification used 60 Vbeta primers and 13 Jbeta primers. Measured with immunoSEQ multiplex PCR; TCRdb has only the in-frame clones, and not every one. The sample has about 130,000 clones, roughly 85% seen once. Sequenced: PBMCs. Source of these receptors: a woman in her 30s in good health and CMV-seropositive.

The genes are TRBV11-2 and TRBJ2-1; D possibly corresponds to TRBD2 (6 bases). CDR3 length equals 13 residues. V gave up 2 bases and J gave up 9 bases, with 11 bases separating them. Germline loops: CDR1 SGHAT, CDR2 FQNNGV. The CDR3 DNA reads TGTGCCAGCAGCTTACTTGGCGGGGCTGAGCAGTTCTTC. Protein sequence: CASSLLGGAEQFF.

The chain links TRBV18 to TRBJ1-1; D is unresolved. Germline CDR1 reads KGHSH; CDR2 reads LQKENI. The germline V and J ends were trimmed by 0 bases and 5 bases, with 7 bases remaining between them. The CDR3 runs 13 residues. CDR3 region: CASSPPGATEAFF. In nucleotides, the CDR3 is TGTGCCAGCTCACCACCCGGAGCAACTGAAGCTTTCTTT. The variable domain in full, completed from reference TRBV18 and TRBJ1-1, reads NAGVMQNPRHLVRRRGQEARLRCSPMKGHSHVYWYRQLPEEGLKFMVYLQKENIIDESGMPKERFSAEFPKEGPSILRIQQVVRGDSAAYFCASSPPGATEAFFGQGTRLTVV.

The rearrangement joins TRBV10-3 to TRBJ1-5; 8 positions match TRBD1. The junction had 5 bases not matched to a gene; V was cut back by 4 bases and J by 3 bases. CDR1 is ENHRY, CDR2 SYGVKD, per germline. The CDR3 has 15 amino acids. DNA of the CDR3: TGTGCCATCAGTGTGGGGGGACAGGACAATCAGCCCCAGCATTTT. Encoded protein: CAISVGGQDNQPQHF.

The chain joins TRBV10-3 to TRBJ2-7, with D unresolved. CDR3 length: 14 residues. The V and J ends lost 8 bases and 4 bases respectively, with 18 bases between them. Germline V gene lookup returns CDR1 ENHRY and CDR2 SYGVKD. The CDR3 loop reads CAISSERLPYEQYF. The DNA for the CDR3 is TGTGCCATCTCCAGCGAGAGGCTACCTTACGAGCAGTACTTC.

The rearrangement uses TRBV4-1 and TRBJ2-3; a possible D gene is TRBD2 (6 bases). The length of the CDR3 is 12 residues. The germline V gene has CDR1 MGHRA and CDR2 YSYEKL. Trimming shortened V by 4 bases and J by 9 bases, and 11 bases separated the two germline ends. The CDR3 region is CASSPGSGTQYF. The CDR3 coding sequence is TGCGCCAGCAGCCCCGGTAGCGGCACGCAGTATTTT.

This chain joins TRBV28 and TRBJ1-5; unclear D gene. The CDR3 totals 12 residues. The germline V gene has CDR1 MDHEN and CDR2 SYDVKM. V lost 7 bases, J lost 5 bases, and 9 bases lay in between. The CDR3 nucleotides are TGTGCCAGCAATACAGCCCATCAGCCCCAGCATTTT. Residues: CASNTAHQPQHF.

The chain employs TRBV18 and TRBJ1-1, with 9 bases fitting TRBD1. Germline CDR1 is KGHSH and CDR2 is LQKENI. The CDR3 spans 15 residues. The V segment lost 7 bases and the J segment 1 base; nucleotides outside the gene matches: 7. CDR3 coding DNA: TGTGCCAGCTTACCGCCGACAGGGGGGAACACTGAAGCTTTCTTT. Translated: CASLPPTGGNTEAFF. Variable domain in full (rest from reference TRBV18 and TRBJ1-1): NAGVMQNPRHLVRRRGQEARLRCSPMKGHSHVYWYRQLPEEGLKFMVYLQKENIIDESGMPKERFSAEFPKEGPSILRIQQVVRGDSAAYFCASLPPTGGNTEAFFGQGTRLTVV.

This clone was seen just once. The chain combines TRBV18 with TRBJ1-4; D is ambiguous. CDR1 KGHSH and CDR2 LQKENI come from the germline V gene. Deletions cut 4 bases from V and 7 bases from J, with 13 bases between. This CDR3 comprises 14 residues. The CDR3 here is CASSREGAGEKLFF. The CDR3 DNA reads TGTGCCAGCTCACGGGAGGGCGCGGGTGAAAAACTGTTTTTT.

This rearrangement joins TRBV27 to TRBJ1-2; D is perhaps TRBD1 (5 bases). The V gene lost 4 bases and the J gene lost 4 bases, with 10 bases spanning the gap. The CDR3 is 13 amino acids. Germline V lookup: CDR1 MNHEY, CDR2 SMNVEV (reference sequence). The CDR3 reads CASSSLGGYGYTF. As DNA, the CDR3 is TGTGCCAGCAGTTCCCTGGGGGGCTATGGCTACACCTTC.

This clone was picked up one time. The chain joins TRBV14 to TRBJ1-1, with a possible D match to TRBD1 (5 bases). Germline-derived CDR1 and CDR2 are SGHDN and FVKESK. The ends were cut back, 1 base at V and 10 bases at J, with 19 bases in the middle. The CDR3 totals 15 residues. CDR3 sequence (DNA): TGTGCCAGCAGCCAAGGCGCGCGGGGCGGATCTGCAGCTTTCTTT. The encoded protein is CASSQGARGGSAAFF.

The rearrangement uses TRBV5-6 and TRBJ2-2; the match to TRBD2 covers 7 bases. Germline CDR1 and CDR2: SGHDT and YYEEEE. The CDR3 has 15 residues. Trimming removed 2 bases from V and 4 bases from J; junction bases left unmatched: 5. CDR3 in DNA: TGTGCCAGCAGCTTTACACTAGCGTCCACCGGGGAGCTGTTTTTT. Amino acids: CASSFTLASTGELFF.

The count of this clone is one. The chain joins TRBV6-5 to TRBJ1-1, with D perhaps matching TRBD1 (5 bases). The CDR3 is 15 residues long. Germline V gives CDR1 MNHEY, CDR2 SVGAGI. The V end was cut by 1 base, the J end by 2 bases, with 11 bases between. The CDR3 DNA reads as TGTGCCAGCAGTTACTGGGGCAGGGTCAACACTGAAGCTTTCTTT. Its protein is CASSYWGRVNTEAFF.

The CDR3 DNA is TGTGCCTGGAGTGTAAACAGGGCCTACACCTTC. Protein sequence: CAWSVNRAYTF. The chain links TRBV30 to TRBJ1-2, with D perhaps matching TRBD1 (6 bases). The germline V gene encodes CDR1 GTSNPN and CDR2 SVGIG (reference sequence). This CDR3 is 11 amino acids long. V lost 0 bases, J lost 10 bases, and 9 bases lay in between.

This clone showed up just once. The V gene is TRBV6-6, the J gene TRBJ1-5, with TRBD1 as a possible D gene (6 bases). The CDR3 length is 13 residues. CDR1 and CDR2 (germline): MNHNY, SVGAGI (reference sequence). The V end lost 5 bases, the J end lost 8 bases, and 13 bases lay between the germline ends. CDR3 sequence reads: CASSHLDRKPQHF. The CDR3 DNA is TGTGCCAGCAGTCACCTCGACAGGAAGCCCCAGCATTTT.

The CDR3, as DNA: TGTGCCAGCAGCCCTGGGGCTGGTGGGTACACTGAAGCTTTCTTT. Its protein is CASSPGAGGYTEAFF. The chain links TRBV5-8 to TRBJ1-1; D is perhaps TRBD1 (5 bases). V lost 4 bases and J 3 bases, leaving 16 bases between the germline ends. Germline V gives CDR1 SGHTS, CDR2 YDEGEE. This CDR3 is 15 amino acids long.

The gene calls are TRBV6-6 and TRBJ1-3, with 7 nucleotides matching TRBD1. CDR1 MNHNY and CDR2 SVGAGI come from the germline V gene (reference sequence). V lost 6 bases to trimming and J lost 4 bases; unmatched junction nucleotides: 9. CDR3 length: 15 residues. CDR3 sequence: CASRPDRVSGNTIYF. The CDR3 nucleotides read TGTGCCAGCAGACCTGACAGGGTCTCGGGAAACACCATATATTTT.

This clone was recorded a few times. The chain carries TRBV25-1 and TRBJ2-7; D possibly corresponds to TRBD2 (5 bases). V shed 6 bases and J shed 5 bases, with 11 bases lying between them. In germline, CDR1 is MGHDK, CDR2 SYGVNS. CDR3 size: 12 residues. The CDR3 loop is CASRPGWDEQYF. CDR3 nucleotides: TGTGCCAGCAGACCGGGGTGGGACGAGCAGTACTTC.

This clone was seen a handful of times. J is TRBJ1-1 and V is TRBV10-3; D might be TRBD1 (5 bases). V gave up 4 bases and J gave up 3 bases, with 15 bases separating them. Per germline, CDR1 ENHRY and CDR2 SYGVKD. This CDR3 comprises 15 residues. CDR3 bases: TGTGCCATCAGTGGTCTGGGGGGTACGGACACTGAAGCTTTCTTT. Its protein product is CAISGLGGTDTEAFF.

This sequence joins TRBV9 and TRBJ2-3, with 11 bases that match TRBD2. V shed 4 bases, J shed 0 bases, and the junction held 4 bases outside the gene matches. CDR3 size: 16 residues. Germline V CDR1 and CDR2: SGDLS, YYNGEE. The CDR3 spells CASSSGLAASTDTQYF. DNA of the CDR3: TGTGCCAGCAGCTCGGGACTAGCGGCTAGCACAGATACGCAGTATTTT.

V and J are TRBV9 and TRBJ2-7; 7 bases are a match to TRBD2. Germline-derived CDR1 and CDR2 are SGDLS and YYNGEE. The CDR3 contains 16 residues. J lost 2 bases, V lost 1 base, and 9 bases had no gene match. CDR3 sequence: CASSVSSGAGAYEQYF. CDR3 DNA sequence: TGTGCCAGCAGCGTAAGCTCTGGGGCGGGGGCCTACGAGCAGTACTTC.

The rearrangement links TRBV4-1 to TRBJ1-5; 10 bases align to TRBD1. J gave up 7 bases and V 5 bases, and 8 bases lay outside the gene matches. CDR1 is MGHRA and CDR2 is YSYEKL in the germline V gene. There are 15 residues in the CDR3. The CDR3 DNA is TGCGCCAGCAGCATAGGGGACAGGGGAGAACAGCCCCAGCATTTT. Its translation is CASSIGDRGEQPQHF.